This record concerns one T cell receptor (beta chain) sequence. This clone was seen a handful of times. Its antigen remains undetermined. Base qualities are not at hand, and no much larger clone is one base apart. The immunoSEQ kit was used, according to the manufacturer's recommendations, to generate TCR beta libraries from genomic DNA. To prepare libraries, a first multiplex PCR with proprietary primers was run, followed by a second PCR that added unique barcodes, and a bead cleanup was done after each round. A positive control reaction and a negative control reaction, both provided in the kit, were run with every batch of samples. The final libraries were assessed on an Agilent 4200 TapeStation D1000 ScreenTape, pooled by volume, and quantified by qPCR. Sequencing ran on an Illumina NextSeq500 with a MidOutput 150-cycle cartridge, using 156 Read1 and 15 Index1 cycles with kit custom primers. The pooled library was loaded at roughly 0.9 pM with roughly 19% PhiX control spiked in. The study's own analysis went as follows. Vendor-processed data were analyzed in R, and a clonotype was defined as all T cells sharing the same CDR3 nucleotide sequence. In the clone abundance analyses, frequencies were normalized to the 10,000 most abundant clones in each sample. Public T cell clones, averaging fewer than five per sample, were removed before analysis. ImmunoMap was used for dominant motif analysis with the PAM10 matrix, a gap penalty of 30, and a homology threshold of 0.3, and any motif reaching a cumulative frequency of at least 0.01 was considered dominant. Sourced from immuneACCESS, this table was stored by TCRdb with only in-frame sequences that have V and J called. A share of the clones is absent; for the studies checked, an unresolved V gene accounts for under half, and the remainder has no known explanation. From that table come the V and J calls and clone size; the DNA was used to work out D and trimming. The sample yields about 18,000 clones; around 63% were counted once. The ten top clones hold approximately 30% of the sample.

The CDR3 numbers 13 residues from cysteine through phenylalanine. The sequence is cut down to CDR3 DNA, 39 bases in frame from base 1. The trim is 2 bases for V and 4 bases for J, with a gap of 8 bases between the germline ends. From a lookup of the germline V gene, CDR1 and CDR2 are LGHNA and YSLEER. This record comes from a study of radiation and T cells in renal cell carcinoma (TCRdb year 2020). Context from the whole study: A total of 50 to 60 samples underwent TCR beta sequencing, made up of approximately 26 tumors and roughly 27 peripheral blood samples. In the approximately 57 samples combined, some 4,000,000 unique CDR3 nucleotide sequences were found, encoding 2.5 million to 3 million unique CDR3 amino acid sequences.

Read against the paper, the sample's time point label means: tumor resected at nephrectomy. This specimen's treatment or condition label, per the study, means: treatment-naive control, cytoreductive nephrectomy. For controls, tumors were taken from treatment-naive renal cell carcinoma patients who had cytoreductive nephrectomy with no radiation beforehand. Renal cell carcinoma with clear cell pathology was present in all patients. The control tumors sequenced for TCR were resected between the early 2010s and the mid-2010s from 11 males and several females whose median age was around 60 years (range about 35 to 85). Tumor processing involved mechanical dissociation, digestion with collagenase/hyaluronidase at 37 degrees C, handling in gentleMACS C tubes, and storage in liquid nitrogen. Genomic DNA for TCR sequencing was prepared using the QIAamp DNA Blood Mini Kit (Qiagen). The analyses included only samples that passed all quality control checks.

Beyond this particular receptor, the publication reports: A greater number of dominant CDR3 motifs was detected in irradiated tumors than in control tumors, and a larger share of the repertoire was occupied by these motifs in irradiated tumors than in control tumors. With a single-armed trial design, the study had no way to address how radiation dose or scheduling affects the TCR repertoire. Only small tumor regions of about 1 g were available, so intratumoral heterogeneity was not captured. Higher TCR clonality was observed in irradiated tumors than in controls, with an average of about 50% of the repertoire accounted for by the top 100 clonotypes, compared with about 45% in nephrectomy-only tumors.

This TCR was sampled from a man aged 45-65 years with renal cell carcinoma. This sequence uses TRBV4-3 and TRBJ1-2, and possibly TRBD1, on 5 matching bases. The sequenced sample was tumor tissue, obtained from a patient whose treatment was nephrectomy without radiotherapy. The nucleotide sequence is TGCGCCAGCAGCCAACAGGGTGGCTATGGCTACACCTTC. Protein translation: CASSQQGGYGYTF.